This T cell receptor beta chain was documented in a study of blood T cell repertoires in COVID-19. Across the study: COVID-19 samples collected from the United States, Italy and Spain covered acute and convalescent phases. The analysed material was cDNA or gDNA that came from T cells, B-cell-depleted T cells, or PBMCs.

Per the authors' pipeline: Researchers report that nucleated cell counts were estimated from reference gene primer amplification. Here immunoSEQ multiplex PCR was the method, and the copy in TCRdb shows in-frame clones only, minus some. V and J calls and clone size are copied from that table; D and trimming were computed from the DNA. Here the sample spans 85,000 to 95,000 clones, less than 85% being singletons. The CDR3 totals 15 residues. The V and J ends lost 8 bases and 8 bases respectively, with 19 bases between them. Germline-derived CDR1 and CDR2 are SNHLY and FYNNEI. The TCR was taken from a man between 65 and 85 years old with acute or convalescent COVID-19. The V gene is TRBV2, the J gene TRBJ1-6; possible D gene TRBD1, 6 bases. Sequencing was carried out using peripheral blood. The CDR3 loop reads CASARTRQEDSPLHF. The CDR3, as DNA: TGTGCCAGCGCCCGCACCCGACAGGAGGATTCACCCCTCCACTTT.